The 8 T cell receptor beta chains reported below all come from one sample, sequenced in a study of response to subunit inactivated influenza vaccine. TCRdb fed the RT-PCR reads into MiXCR, producing one record per CDR3 protein. The data contain approximately 160,000 distinct CDR3 sequences, about 10% of them singletons. The sequencing here drew on CD8+ T cells sorted from PBMCs, taken less than 25 months after vaccination. These receptors were obtained from a man aged 50 to 69 who received an inactivated influenza vaccine.

This clonotype was counted between two and nine times. V usage is TRBV9 and J usage is TRBJ2-3, with TRBD2 as a possible D gene (5 bases). This CDR3 is built from 12 residues. The V gene's germline CDR1 is SGDLS and CDR2 YYNGEE. Trimming took off 6 bases at V and 7 bases at J, with 12 bases between the two ends. The CDR3 nucleotides are TGTGCCAGCACCTCTCCGGGATATACGCAGTATTTT. This codes for CASTSPGYTQYF.

The chain has TRBV4-3 and TRBJ2-3; 8 bases are a match to TRBD1. The germline V gene has CDR1 LGHNA and CDR2 YSLEER. Losses at the gene ends were 1 base for V and 4 bases for J; bases not matched to a gene: 10. This CDR3 region has 17 residues. The CDR3 nucleotides read TGCGCCAGCAGCCAAGTTTCAGGGGGCATCTCGGCAGATACGCAGTATTTT. Amino acids: CASSQVSGGISADTQYF.

This clonotype was seen many times. The chain joins TRBV27 to TRBJ2-1; D unclear. Trimming took off 2 bases at V and 2 bases at J, with 4 bases between the two ends. The length of the CDR3 is 13 residues. Germline V lookup: CDR1 MNHEY, CDR2 SMNVEV (reference sequence). The CDR3: CASSLAPYNEQFF. The DNA for the CDR3 is TGTGCCAGCAGTTTAGCTCCCTACAATGAGCAGTTCTTC.

There are many counts of this clonotype. This chain uses TRBV5-1 with TRBJ2-1; 9 bases fit TRBD2. V shed 3 bases and J 2 bases; nucleotides not matched to a gene: 6. Germline CDR1 is SGHRS and CDR2 is YFSETQ. The CDR3 length is 16 residues. The CDR3 is CASSWDLAGAYNEQFF. CDR3 in DNA: TGCGCCAGCAGCTGGGATTTAGCGGGGGCCTACAATGAGCAGTTCTTC.

This chain links TRBV3-1 with TRBJ2-1; maybe TRBD2 (5 bases). CDR1 is LGHDT and CDR2 is YNNKEL in the germline V gene (reference sequence). The germline V and J ends were trimmed by 4 bases and 0 bases, with 19 bases remaining between them. The CDR3 consists of 18 residues. CDR3 loop: CASSPPPWRVSSYNEQFF. In DNA form, the CDR3 reads TGTGCCAGCAGCCCACCACCTTGGCGGGTGAGCTCCTACAATGAGCAGTTCTTC.

The V gene is TRBV6-2 or TRBV6-3, the J gene TRBJ2-3, with TRBD2 as a possible D gene (6 bases). The CDR3 runs to 20 residues. Between the trimmed V and J ends, which lost 4 bases and 2 bases, there was a span of 28 bases. Germline V CDR1 and CDR2: MNHEY, SVGEGT. This CDR3 is CASSFISGAGTPEITDTQYF. The DNA of the CDR3 is TGTGCCAGCAGTTTTATATCAGGCGCGGGAACCCCGGAAATCACAGATACGCAGTATTTT.

This clonotype was seen just once. The gene calls are TRBV9 and TRBJ2-7; possible D gene TRBD2, 6 bases. This CDR3 region has 15 residues. Germline-derived CDR1 and CDR2 are SGDLS and YYNGEE. V lost 4 bases and J lost 0, with 14 bases in between. The CDR3 DNA follows: TGTGCCAGCAGCCCCCCCGGGAGCCCCTCCTACGAGCAGTACTTC. This codes for CASSPPGSPSYEQYF.

The J gene is TRBJ2-7, the V gene TRBV12-3 or TRBV12-4; maybe TRBD1 (5 bases). The V and J ends lost 5 bases and 1 base respectively, with 12 bases between them. The CDR3 loop spans 14 amino acids. CDR3 sequence reads: CASSPGHGSYEQYF. The CDR3 DNA reads as TGTGCCAGCAGTCCCGGACACGGATCCTACGAGCAGTACTTC.